The clone carrying this TCR beta chain was recorded at least ten times. Its antigen is not identified. The sample comes from a study of spatial heterogeneity in lung cancer. Study-wide results and caveats: Compared with follow-up, resection was when ubiquitous expanded tumor TCRs appeared in blood more.

Deletions cut 3 bases from V and 5 bases from J, with 11 bases between. The CDR3 loop spans 13 amino acids. CDR1 and CDR2 (germline): MDHEN, SYDVKM. Stated time point: sample taken at primary tumor resection. The authors sequenced whole RNA from tumor, nontumor lung or frozen PBMC without sorting. Donors were 55 to 75 untreated early-stage non-small cell lung cancer patients. Each CDR3 protein is one row after TCRdb ran MiXCR on the 5' RACE reads. The sample contains tens of thousands of distinct CDR3 sequences, 7% to 10% of which appear only once. This clonotype originated in a female donor with early-stage non-small cell lung cancer. The sequencing here drew on PBMCs, taken at surgery. The chain is built from TRBV28 and TRBJ2-7; D might be TRBD1 (5 bases). This CDR3 is CASSFSGIHEQYF. The CDR3 DNA reads TGTGCCAGCAGTTTTTCAGGGATCCACGAGCAGTACTTC.